The 7 T cell receptor beta chains presented below share a single source sample, sequenced in a study of blood T cell repertoires in COVID-19. Repertoires were generated with immunoSEQ multiplex PCR, while TCRdb's copy carries only in-frame clones and drops some. The data hold around 200,000 clones, with 85% observed a single time. Sequencing used PBMCs or T cells enriched from blood (not recorded which). Every receptor here comes from a man aged 40-49 years who had recovered from COVID-19.

The rearrangement links TRBV10-3 to TRBJ1-1; 9 nucleotides match TRBD1. This CDR3 region has 13 residues. The V and J ends lost 11 bases and 3 bases, in that order; junction bases with no gene match: 7. Germline CDR1 reads ENHRY; CDR2 reads SYGVKD. CDR3 bases: TGTGCCGCCCGGGACAGGGATGACACTGAAGCTTTCTTT. It is translated as CAARDRDDTEAFF.

This clone appeared a single time. The chain joins TRBV19 to TRBJ2-7, with TRBD1 as a possible D gene (6 bases). This CDR3 has 15 amino acids. The V gene's germline CDR1 is LNHDA and CDR2 SQIVND (reference sequence). V was clipped by 5 bases and J by 1 base, with 15 bases between them. In DNA form, the CDR3 reads TGTGCCAGTAGTCCTCACAGGGATTCTTCCTACGAGCAGTACTTC. It specifies CASSPHRDSSYEQYF. Full variable domain (missing parts from reference TRBV19 and TRBJ2-7): DGGITQSPKYLFRKEGQNVTLSCEQNLNHDAMYWYRQDPGQGLRLIYYSQIVNDFQKGDIAEGYSVSREKKESFPLTVTSAQKNPTAFYLCASSPHRDSSYEQYFGPGTRLTVT.

V usage is TRBV10-3 and J usage is TRBJ1-1; TRBD1 aligns across 7 bases. In germline, CDR1 is ENHRY, CDR2 SYGVKD. The V and J ends lost 9 bases and 2 bases, in that order; junction bases with no gene match: 6. The CDR3 runs 13 residues. CDR3 nucleotides: TGTGCCATAATGGACAGGAGTAACACTGAAGCTTTCTTT. Protein product: CAIMDRSNTEAFF.

This chain connects TRBV3-1 (or the pseudogene TRBV3-2) to TRBJ2-7, with 12 bases aligning to TRBD2. CDR1 is LGHDT, CDR2 YNNKEL, per germline (reference sequence). The CDR3 has 16 residues. After removal of 3 bases from V and 6 bases from J, the junction contained 9 bases not matched to a gene. CDR3 region: CASSHGLAGKGGEQYF. As DNA, the CDR3 is TGTGCCAGCAGCCACGGACTAGCGGGAAAAGGGGGCGAGCAGTACTTC.

This chain connects TRBV7-2 to TRBJ2-7; 12 bases fit TRBD2. The germline CDR1 and CDR2 sequences are SGHTA and FQGNSA. The CDR3 totals 15 residues. With 5 bases clipped from V and 0 bases from J, the junction kept 2 bases outside the gene matches. This CDR3 reads CASSKTSGGSYEQYF. The CDR3 coding sequence is TGTGCCAGCAGCAAGACTAGCGGGGGCTCCTACGAGCAGTACTTC.

The chain couples TRBV5-1 to TRBJ1-3; possibly TRBD1 for D (6 bases). The CDR3 contains 16 residues. Trimming took 4 bases from V and 0 from J, leaving 14 bases between them. CDR1 and CDR2 (germline): SGHRS, YFSETQ. In DNA form, the CDR3 reads TGCGCCAGCAGCCCCTCGGGAGGGGGCTCTGGAAACACCATATATTTT. It translates to CASSPSGGGSGNTIYF.

The V call is TRBV13, the J call TRBJ2-1, with no clear D. The germline V and J ends were trimmed by 3 bases and 15 bases, with 12 bases remaining between them. The germline gives CDR1 PRHDT, CDR2 FYEKMQ (reference sequence). The CDR3 length is 11 residues. CDR3 DNA sequence: TGTGCCAGCAGCTTGCGTAAAGAAAGGTTCTTC. Encoded protein: CASSLRKERFF. Looking up the rest from reference TRBV13 and TRBJ2-1 gives the full variable domain: AAGVIQSPRHLIKEKRETATLKCYPIPRHDTVYWYQQGPGQDPQFLISFYEKMQSDKGSIPDRFSAQQFSDYHSELNMSSLELGDSALYFCASSLRKERFFGPGTRLTVL.